This TCR beta chain is from a study of blood T cell repertoires in COVID-19. Study information: Donors in the United States, Italy and Spain gave samples during acute or convalescent COVID-19.

Original processing methods: Reference gene primer amplification gave nucleated cell count estimates. The repertoire was sequenced with immunoSEQ multiplex PCR; TCRdb's copy has only in-frame clones and lacks some. Clonal size and the V and J genes are those of that table, whereas D and trimming came from the DNA. The sample lists about 230,000 clones; around 90% were seen once. Germline trimming cut 5 bases from V and 7 bases from J; bases unmatched to any gene: 11. The CDR3 consists of 15 residues. Germline assignment: CDR1 LGHNA and CDR2 YNFKEQ. A PCR-confirmed or clinician-diagnosed COVID-19 case had contacted exposed participants within 2 weeks of entry.

The sequencing sample was made of PBMCs or T cells enriched from blood (not recorded which). The receptor was derived from a woman in her 30s who had been exposed to COVID-19. The chain combines TRBV4-2 with TRBJ2-1, with 7 nucleotides matching TRBD2. The CDR3 sequence is CASSSPGGPANEQFF. The DNA of the CDR3 is TGTGCCAGCAGCTCCCCGGGAGGCCCGGCGAATGAGCAGTTCTTC.